This is a list of T cell receptor beta chains from one sample in a study of blood T cell repertoires in COVID-19. Sequencing was performed with immunoSEQ multiplex PCR; in TCRdb, only in-frame clones are kept and a portion is missing. The sample holds 380,000 or so clones; about 80% are singletons and the top ten take around 1.1%. Sequencing was done on a sample of peripheral blood. These receptors were collected from a human donor with acute or convalescent COVID-19. The donor label of this sample is uncertain. Each CDR3 is given with its conserved first and last residue. Each record gives: CDR3 length, V gene, J gene, CDR3 protein.

len: 16; v_gene: TRBV5-6; j_gene: TRBJ2-7; CDR3aa: CASSLDRGTWIYEQYF
len: 14; v_gene: TRBV13; j_gene: TRBJ1-1; CDR3aa: CASSTTGIRTEAFF
len: 14; v_gene: TRBV30; j_gene: TRBJ1-2; CDR3aa: CAWTPGQGVWGYTF
len: 13; v_gene: TRBV18; j_gene: TRBJ1-2; CDR3aa: CASSRLGQGESTF
len: 13; v_gene: TRBV6-5; j_gene: TRBJ1-5; CDR3aa: CASSFSGNQPQHF
len: 14; v_gene: TRBV11-2; j_gene: TRBJ2-7; CDR3aa: CASSSWTSRVEQYF
len: 19; v_gene: TRBV4-1; j_gene: TRBJ2-1; CDR3aa: CASSPDYQHRYYSYNEQFF
len: 15; v_gene: TRBV28; j_gene: TRBJ2-7; CDR3aa: CASRPTGGGPYEQYF
len: 14; v_gene: TRBV2; j_gene: TRBJ1-1; CDR3aa: CASNWDSVNTEAFF
len: 16; v_gene: TRBV6-5; j_gene: TRBJ1-2; CDR3aa: CASSYSTPDRVFGYTF
len: 15; v_gene: TRBV6-5; j_gene: TRBJ1-2; CDR3aa: CASSYSPGALGGYTF
len: 15; v_gene: TRBV7-6; j_gene: TRBJ2-7; CDR3aa: CASSSWTGGTYEQYF
len: 14; v_gene: TRBV7-9; j_gene: TRBJ1-2; CDR3aa: CASSLTDRADGYTF
len: 15; v_gene: TRBV7-6; j_gene: TRBJ2-2; CDR3aa: CASSMGLSSTGELFF
len: 15; v_gene: TRBV6-5; j_gene: TRBJ1-2; CDR3aa: CASSLTGARDYGYTF
len: 16; v_gene: TRBV3-1/TRBV3-2; j_gene: TRBJ2-2; CDR3aa: CASSLPGQVRPGELFF
len: 16; v_gene: TRBV11-2; j_gene: TRBJ1-6; CDR3aa: CASSANRGQLRSPLHF
len: 13; v_gene: TRBV15; j_gene: TRBJ1-1; CDR3aa: CATSRRADSQAFF
len: 16; v_gene: TRBV5-1; j_gene: TRBJ2-2; CDR3aa: CASSLVGDSNTGELFF
len: 15; v_gene: TRBV27; j_gene: TRBJ1-1; CDR3aa: CASSLYGTPNTEAFF
len: 13; v_gene: TRBV11-2; j_gene: TRBJ1-1; CDR3aa: CASSSDMNTEAFF
len: 17; v_gene: TRBV6-1; j_gene: TRBJ2-7; CDR3aa: CASSEATGQGGRYEQYF
len: 16; v_gene: TRBV29-1; j_gene: TRBJ2-5; CDR3aa: CSVGGGLAGRRETQYF
len: 17; v_gene: TRBV3-1/TRBV3-2; j_gene: TRBJ2-7; CDR3aa: CASSPGPREPRPYEQYF
len: 16; v_gene: TRBV11-1; j_gene: TRBJ2-1; CDR3aa: CASSPKLAGEYNEQFF
len: 14; v_gene: TRBV28; j_gene: TRBJ1-3; CDR3aa: CASQTGGAGNTIYF
len: 15; v_gene: TRBV14; j_gene: TRBJ1-2; CDR3aa: CASSQTGRGLRGYTF
len: 12; v_gene: TRBV28; j_gene: TRBJ1-2; CDR3aa: CASSRSNYGYTF
len: 13; v_gene: TRBV6-5; j_gene: TRBJ1-2; CDR3aa: CASGQGTDYGYTF